These T cell receptor beta chains were read from a single sample in a study of blood T cell repertoires in COVID-19. TCRdb keeps only in-frame clones here, not all; method: immunoSEQ multiplex PCR. The table records 190,000 or so clones, about 91% of them present only once. The sequenced sample was peripheral blood. The receptors were sampled from a woman aged 25 to 39 with acute or convalescent COVID-19. Both conserved end residues are part of each CDR3. The D gene is left open where the match is weak. Size tells how often a clone was seen (once, few, many) or the class of an expanded clone, and some rows leave it out.

J gene	clone size	CDR3 length	V gene	D gene	CDR3 DNA	CDR3 protein
TRBJ2-7	.	12	TRBV28	TRBD1	TGTGCCGGGGGACAGGGGGCCTACGAGCAGTACTTC	CAGGQGAYEQYF
TRBJ2-7	.	13	TRBV7-2	TRBD1	TGTGCCAGCAGCCCTCGGACAGGGTACGAGCAGTACTTC	CASSPRTGYEQYF
TRBJ2-7	.	12	TRBV3-1/TRBV3-2	.	TGTGCCAGCAGCCAAGGTCGGGGCGAGCAGTACTTC	CASSQGRGEQYF
TRBJ2-1	.	12	TRBV19	TRBD2	TGTGCCAGTACCGGGAGGGCCGAAGAGCAGTTCTTC	CASTGRAEEQFF
TRBJ1-1	.	13	TRBV10-3	.	TGTGCCATCAGAATGGGACAGAACACTGAAGCTTTCTTT	CAIRMGQNTEAFF
TRBJ1-5	.	12	TRBV19	.	TGTGCCAGTAGTATCTACGGTCAGCCCCAGCATTTT	CASSIYGQPQHF
TRBJ2-7	.	13	TRBV7-2	TRBD2	TGTGCCAGCAGCTTCGCAGCGGGAGTCGAGCAGTACTTC	CASSFAAGVEQYF
TRBJ1-5	few	13	TRBV12-3/TRBV12-4	TRBD1	TGTGCCAGCAGTTCGAAGGGGGCTCAGCCCCAGCATTTT	CASSSKGAQPQHF
TRBJ1-6	.	16	TRBV9	.	TGTGCCAGCAGCGTAATGGACAGCTCCTATAATTCACCCCTCCACTTT	CASSVMDSSYNSPLHF
TRBJ2-7	.	15	TRBV5-1	TRBD2	TGCGCCAGCAGCGTTAGCGGGAGGGGGGCCTACGAGCAGTACTTC	CASSVSGRGAYEQYF
TRBJ1-1	.	14	TRBV5-1	.	TGCGCCAGCAGCTTACAGGCCTCGAGCACTGAAGCTTTCTTT	CASSLQASSTEAFF
TRBJ2-3	.	15	TRBV5-8	TRBD2	TGTGCCAGCAGATCTGGAGGGACTAGCAAGGATACGCAGTATTTT	CASRSGGTSKDTQYF
TRBJ2-1	.	14	TRBV5-1	.	TGCGCCAGCAGCTGGCGGGATGGCGTCAGCGAGCAGTTCTTC	CASSWRDGVSEQFF
TRBJ2-7	.	13	TRBV7-9	TRBD1	TGTGCCAGCAGCTTAGGGACAGGGGACGAGCAGTACTTC	CASSLGTGDEQYF
TRBJ2-2	.	15	TRBV28	TRBD2	TGTGCCAGCAGTTTATATCTAGCGGGGACCGGGGAGCTGTTTTTT	CASSLYLAGTGELFF
TRBJ2-1	.	13	TRBV6-5	.	TGTGCCAGCAGTTACGCTTTGATTAGCGAGCAGTTCTTC	CASSYALISEQFF
TRBJ2-1	.	15	TRBV1	.	TGCACCAGCAGTACTGGGGGCGGGAGTACGTATGAGCAGTTCTTC	CTSSTGGGSTYEQFF
TRBJ2-5	.	14	TRBV6-5	TRBD2	TGTGCCAGCAGCGCGGGAGCCAGGCGAGAGACCCAGTACTTC	CASSAGARRETQYF
TRBJ2-7	.	14	TRBV5-1	TRBD1	TGCGCCAGCAGCCACGGACAGGGGAGAGGTGAGCAGTACTTC	CASSHGQGRGEQYF
TRBJ2-1	.	11	TRBV11-2	.	TGTGCCAGCAGCTTAGTCCAGGGTCAGTTCTTC	CASSLVQGQFF
TRBJ2-7	few	15	TRBV28	TRBD1	TGTGCCAGCAGTCAATCCGGGACAGGGTTCGACGAGCAGTACTTC	CASSQSGTGFDEQYF
TRBJ1-2	.	13	TRBV29-1	.	TGCAGCGACGGACAGTTCTTTAACTATGGCTACACCTTC	CSDGQFFNYGYTF
TRBJ2-3	.	14	TRBV2	.	TGTGCCAGCGATCTAGCGAGAGGCACAGATACGCAGTATTTT	CASDLARGTDTQYF
TRBJ1-1	.	12	TRBV7-9	.	TGTGCCAGCAGCTTGGGCCTGGATGAAGCTTTCTTT	CASSLGLDEAFF
TRBJ2-5	.	13	TRBV18	.	TGTGCCAGCTCCGGGACATTCCAAGAGACCCAGTACTTC	CASSGTFQETQYF
TRBJ2-7	.	13	TRBV27	.	TGTGCCAGCAGTTTGGGGCCCTCCTACGAGCAGTACTTC	CASSLGPSYEQYF
TRBJ1-2	.	14	TRBV19	TRBD1	TGTGCCAGTAGTCCGTCCCGGGACAGGAGGGGCTACACCTTC	CASSPSRDRRGYTF
TRBJ2-3	.	14	TRBV5-5	.	TGTGCCAGCAGCCGGGATCTAGGCCTAGATACGCAGTATTTT	CASSRDLGLDTQYF